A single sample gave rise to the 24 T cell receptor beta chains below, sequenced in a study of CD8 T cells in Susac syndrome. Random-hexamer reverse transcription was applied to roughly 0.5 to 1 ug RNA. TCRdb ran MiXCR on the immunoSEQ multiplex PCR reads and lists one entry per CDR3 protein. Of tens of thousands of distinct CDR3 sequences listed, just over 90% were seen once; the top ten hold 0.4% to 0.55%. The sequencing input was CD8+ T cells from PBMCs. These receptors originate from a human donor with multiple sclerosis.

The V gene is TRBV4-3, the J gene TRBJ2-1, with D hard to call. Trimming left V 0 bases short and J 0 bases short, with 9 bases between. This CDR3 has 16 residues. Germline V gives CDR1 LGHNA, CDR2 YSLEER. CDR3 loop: CASSQDRVPSYNEQFF. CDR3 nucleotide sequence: TGCGCCAGCAGCCAAGATAGGGTGCCCTCCTACAATGAGCAGTTCTTC.

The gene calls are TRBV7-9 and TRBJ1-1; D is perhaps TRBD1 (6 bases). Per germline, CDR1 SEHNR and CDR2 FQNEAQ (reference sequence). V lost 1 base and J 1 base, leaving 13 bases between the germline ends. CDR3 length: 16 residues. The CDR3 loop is CASSLVPGQKNTEAFF. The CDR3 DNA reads TGTGCCAGCAGCTTAGTACCTGGACAGAAGAACACTGAAGCTTTCTTT.

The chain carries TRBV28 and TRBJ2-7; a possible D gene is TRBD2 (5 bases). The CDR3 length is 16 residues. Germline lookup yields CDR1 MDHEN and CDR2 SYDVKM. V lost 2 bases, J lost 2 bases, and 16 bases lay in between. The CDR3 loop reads CASSLDYQGSPYEQYF. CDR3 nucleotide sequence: TGTGCCAGCAGTTTAGATTATCAAGGGAGCCCCTACGAGCAGTACTTC. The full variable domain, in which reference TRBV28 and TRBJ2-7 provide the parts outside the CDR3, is DVKVTQSSRYLVKRTGEKVFLECVQDMDHENMFWYRQDPGLGLRLIYFSYDVKMKEKGDIPEGYSVSREKKERFSLILESASTNQTSMYLCASSLDYQGSPYEQYFGPGTRLTVT.

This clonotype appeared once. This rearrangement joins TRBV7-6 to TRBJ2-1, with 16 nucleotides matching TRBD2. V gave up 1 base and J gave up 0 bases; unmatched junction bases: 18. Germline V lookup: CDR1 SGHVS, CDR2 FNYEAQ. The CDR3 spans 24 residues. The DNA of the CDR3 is TGTGCCAGCAGCTTAGTACCCCGGCGAAGGCTTGGGACTAGCGGGGGGGCCTCCTACAATGAGCAGTTCTTC. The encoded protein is CASSLVPRRRLGTSGGASYNEQFF.

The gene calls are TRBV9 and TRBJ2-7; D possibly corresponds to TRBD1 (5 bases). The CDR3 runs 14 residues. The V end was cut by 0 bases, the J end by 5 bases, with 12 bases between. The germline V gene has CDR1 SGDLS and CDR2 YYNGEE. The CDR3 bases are TGTGCCAGCAGCGTAGGACAGACTGTCCACGAGCAGTACTTC. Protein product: CASSVGQTVHEQYF.

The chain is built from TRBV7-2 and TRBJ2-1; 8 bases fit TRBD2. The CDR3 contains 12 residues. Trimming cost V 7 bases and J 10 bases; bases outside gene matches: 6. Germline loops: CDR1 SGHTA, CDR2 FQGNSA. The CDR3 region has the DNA TGTGCCAGCACCCCACCGGGGGGGGAGCAGTTCTTC. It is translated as CASTPPGGEQFF.

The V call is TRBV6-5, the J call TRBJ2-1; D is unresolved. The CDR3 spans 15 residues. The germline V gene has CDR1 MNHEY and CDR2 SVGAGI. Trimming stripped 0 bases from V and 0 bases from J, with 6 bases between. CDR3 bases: TGTGCCAGCAGTTACTCGACGAGCTCCTACAATGAGCAGTTCTTC. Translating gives CASSYSTSSYNEQFF.

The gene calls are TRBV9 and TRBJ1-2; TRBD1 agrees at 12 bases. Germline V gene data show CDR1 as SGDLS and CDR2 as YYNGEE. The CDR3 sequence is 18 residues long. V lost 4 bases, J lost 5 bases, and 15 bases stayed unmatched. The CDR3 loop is CASSTPGTGGVDYYGYTF. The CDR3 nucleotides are TGTGCCAGCAGCACCCCCGGGACAGGGGGCGTCGACTATTATGGCTACACCTTC.

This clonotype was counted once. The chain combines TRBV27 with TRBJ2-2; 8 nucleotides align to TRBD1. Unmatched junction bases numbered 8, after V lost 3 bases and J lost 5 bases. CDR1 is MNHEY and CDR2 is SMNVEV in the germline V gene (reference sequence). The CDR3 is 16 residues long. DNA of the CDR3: TGTGCCAGCAGTTTTCCGCAGGGGGCATTAACCGGGGAGCTGTTTTTT. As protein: CASSFPQGALTGELFF.

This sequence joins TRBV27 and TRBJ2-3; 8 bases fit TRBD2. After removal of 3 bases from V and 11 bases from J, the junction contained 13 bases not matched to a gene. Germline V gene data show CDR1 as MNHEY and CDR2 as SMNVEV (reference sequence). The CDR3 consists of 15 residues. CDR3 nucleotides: TGTGCCAGCAGTTTCCCGCTAGCGGGCCCTCGGAGGCAGTATTTT. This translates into CASSFPLAGPRRQYF.

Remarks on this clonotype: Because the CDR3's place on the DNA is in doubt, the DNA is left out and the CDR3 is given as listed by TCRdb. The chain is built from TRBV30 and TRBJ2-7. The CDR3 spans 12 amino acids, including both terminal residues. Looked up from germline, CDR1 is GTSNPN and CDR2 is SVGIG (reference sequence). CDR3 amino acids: CAWSTSGYEQYF.

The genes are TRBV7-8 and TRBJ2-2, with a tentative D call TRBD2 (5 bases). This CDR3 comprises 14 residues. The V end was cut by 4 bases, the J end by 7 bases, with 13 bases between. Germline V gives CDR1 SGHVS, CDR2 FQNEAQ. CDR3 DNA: TGTGCCAGCAGCTCAGCCTCTAGCTACGGGGAGCTGTTTTTT. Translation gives CASSSASSYGELFF.

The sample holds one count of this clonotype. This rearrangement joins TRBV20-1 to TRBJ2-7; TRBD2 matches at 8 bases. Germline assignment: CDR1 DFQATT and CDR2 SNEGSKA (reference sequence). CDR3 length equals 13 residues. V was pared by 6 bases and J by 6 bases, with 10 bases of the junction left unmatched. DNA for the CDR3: TGCAGTGCGCATGCCGGACTAGCAGGCGAGCAGTACTTC. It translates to CSAHAGLAGEQYF.

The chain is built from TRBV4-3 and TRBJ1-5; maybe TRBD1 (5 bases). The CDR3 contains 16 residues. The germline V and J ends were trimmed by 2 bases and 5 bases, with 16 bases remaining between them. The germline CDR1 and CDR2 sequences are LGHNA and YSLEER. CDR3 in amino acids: CASSQYWGGTDQPQHF. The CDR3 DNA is TGCGCCAGCAGCCAATATTGGGGGGGAACGGATCAGCCCCAGCATTTT.

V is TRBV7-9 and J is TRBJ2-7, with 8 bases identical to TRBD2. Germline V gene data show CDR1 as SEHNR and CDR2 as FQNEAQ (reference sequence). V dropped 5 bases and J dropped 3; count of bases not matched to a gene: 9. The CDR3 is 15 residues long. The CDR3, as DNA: TGTGCCAGCAGCCCCCCAGCGGGGGACCGCTACGAGCAGTACTTC. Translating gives CASSPPAGDRYEQYF. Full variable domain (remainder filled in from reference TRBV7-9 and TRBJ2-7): DTGVSQNPRHKITKRGQNVTFRCDPISEHNRLYWYRQTLGQGPEFLTYFQNEAQLEKSRLLSDRFSAERPKGSFSTLEIQRTEQGDSAMYLCASSPPAGDRYEQYFGPGTRLTVT.

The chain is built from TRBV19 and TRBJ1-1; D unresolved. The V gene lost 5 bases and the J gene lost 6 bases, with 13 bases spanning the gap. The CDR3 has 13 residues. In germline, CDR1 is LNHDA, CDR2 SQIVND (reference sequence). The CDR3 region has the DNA TGTGCCAGTAGTGAGGGCGGAGGCGCTGAAGCTTTCTTT. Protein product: CASSEGGGAEAFF. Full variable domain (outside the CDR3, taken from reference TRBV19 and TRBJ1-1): DGGITQSPKYLFRKEGQNVTLSCEQNLNHDAMYWYRQDPGQGLRLIYYSQIVNDFQKGDIAEGYSVSREKKESFPLTVTSAQKNPTAFYLCASSEGGGAEAFFGQGTRLTVV.

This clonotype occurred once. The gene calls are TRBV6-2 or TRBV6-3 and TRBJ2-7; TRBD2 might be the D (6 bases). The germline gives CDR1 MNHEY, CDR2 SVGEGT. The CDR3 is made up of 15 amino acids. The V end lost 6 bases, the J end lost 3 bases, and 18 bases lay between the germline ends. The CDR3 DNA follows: TGTGCCAGCAGCCCCGGTGGGGGGATTGTCTACGAGCAGTACTTC. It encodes CASSPGGGIVYEQYF.

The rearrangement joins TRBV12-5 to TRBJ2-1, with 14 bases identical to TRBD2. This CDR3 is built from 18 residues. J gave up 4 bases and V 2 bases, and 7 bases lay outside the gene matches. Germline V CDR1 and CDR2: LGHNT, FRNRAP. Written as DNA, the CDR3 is TGTGCTAGTGGTTTGCTGGGACTAGCGGGGGAACCTTACAATGAGCAGTTCTTC. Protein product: CASGLLGLAGEPYNEQFF.

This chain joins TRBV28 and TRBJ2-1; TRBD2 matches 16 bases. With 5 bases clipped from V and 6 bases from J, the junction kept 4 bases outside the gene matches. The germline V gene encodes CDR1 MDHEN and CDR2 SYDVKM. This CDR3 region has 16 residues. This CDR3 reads CASSAGTSGGVNEQFF. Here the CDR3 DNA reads TGTGCCAGCAGTGCCGGGACTAGCGGGGGGGTCAATGAGCAGTTCTTC.

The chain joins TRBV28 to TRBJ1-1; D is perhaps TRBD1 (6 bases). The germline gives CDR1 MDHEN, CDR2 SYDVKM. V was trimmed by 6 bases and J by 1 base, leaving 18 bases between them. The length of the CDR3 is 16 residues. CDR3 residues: CASSPYYRVGNTEAFF. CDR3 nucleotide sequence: TGTGCCAGCAGCCCTTATTACAGGGTAGGGAACACTGAAGCTTTCTTT. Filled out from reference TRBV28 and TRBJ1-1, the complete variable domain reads DVKVTQSSRYLVKRTGEKVFLECVQDMDHENMFWYRQDPGLGLRLIYFSYDVKMKEKGDIPEGYSVSREKKERFSLILESASTNQTSMYLCASSPYYRVGNTEAFFGQGTRLTVV.

CDR3 DNA: TGTGCCAGCAGTGAAGCGGGGGCCTACGAGCAGTACTTC. It is translated as CASSEAGAYEQYF. The chain uses TRBV2 and TRBJ2-7, with D possibly being TRBD1 or TRBD2 (5 bases each). The CDR3 is 13 residues long. V lost 0 bases to trimming and J lost 2 bases, with 5 bases between them. CDR1 is SNHLY, CDR2 FYNNEI, per germline.

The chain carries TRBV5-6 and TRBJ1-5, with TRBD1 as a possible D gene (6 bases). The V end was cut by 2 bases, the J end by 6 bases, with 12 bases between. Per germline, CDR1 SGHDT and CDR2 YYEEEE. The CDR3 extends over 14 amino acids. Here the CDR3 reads CASSFGGPSQPQHF. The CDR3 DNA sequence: TGTGCCAGCAGCTTCGGGGGGCCGAGTCAGCCCCAGCATTTT.

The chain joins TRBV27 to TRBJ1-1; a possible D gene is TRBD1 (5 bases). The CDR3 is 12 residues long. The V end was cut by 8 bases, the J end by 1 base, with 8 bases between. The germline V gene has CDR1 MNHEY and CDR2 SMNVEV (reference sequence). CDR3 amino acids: CASLTGNTEAFF. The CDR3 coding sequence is TGTGCCAGCCTAACAGGGAACACTGAAGCTTTCTTT.

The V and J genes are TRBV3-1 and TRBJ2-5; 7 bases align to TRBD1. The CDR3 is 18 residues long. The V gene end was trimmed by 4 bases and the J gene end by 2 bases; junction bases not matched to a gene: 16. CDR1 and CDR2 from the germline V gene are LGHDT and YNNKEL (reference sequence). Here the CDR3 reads CASSPQGVWTGDQETQYF. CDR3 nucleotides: TGTGCCAGCAGCCCCCAAGGCGTATGGACAGGAGATCAAGAGACCCAGTACTTC.